Presented here are 13 T cell receptor beta chains from one specimen sequenced in a study of T cell repertoires in cytomegalovirus infection (dated by TCRdb to the late 2010s). The run used an Illumina HiSeq 1500. TCRdb itself trimmed the public reads at Q25 with fastp, ran MiXCR and retained productive beta chains. Each CDR3 protein appears once, grouped with its most common genes and DNA. The sample yields 380,000 or so distinct CDR3 sequences; roughly 36% were counted once. The ten largest clones represent roughly 14% of the sample. The antigens of these receptors remain unknown. The treatment or condition label on this specimen signifies: in vitro stimulation with specific CMV peptide epitopes to enrich CMV-specific T cells. Source: cultured PBMCs, taken from culture after CMV antigen stimulation. Receptors originate from a human donor in good health (CMV status not recorded). Some clones in this sample may be carry-over from other donors' samples.

Notes on this clonotype: A much larger clone lies one base from this, so it may be a read error. J is TRBJ2-5 and V is TRBV7-2, with D perhaps matching TRBD1 (6 bases). Germline V CDR1 and CDR2: SGHTA, FQGNSA. The CDR3 length is 13 residues. V gave up 2 bases and J gave up 3 bases, with 7 bases separating them. The CDR3 DNA follows: TGTGCCAGCAGCTTAAGACAGGAAGAGACCCAGTACTTC. Translation gives CASSLRQEETQYF.

This clonotype has more than one count but fewer than ten. The chain recombines TRBV20-1 with TRBJ1-2, with TRBD1 identical over 7 bases. The CDR3 spans 14 residues. V shed 6 bases and J 6 bases; nucleotides not matched to a gene: 13. Germline assignment: CDR1 DFQATT and CDR2 SNEGSKA (reference sequence). The CDR3 loop is CSARPMDRSHGYTF. CDR3 DNA: TGCAGTGCGAGACCTATGGACAGGTCGCATGGCTACACCTTC.

V usage is TRBV28 and J usage is TRBJ1-1; D not certain. Looked up from germline, CDR1 is MDHEN and CDR2 is SYDVKM. The V and J ends lost 0 bases and 1 base respectively, with 9 bases between them. The CDR3 extends over 15 amino acids. The CDR3 loop is CASSLWLGPNTEAFF. CDR3 sequence (DNA): TGTGCCAGCAGTTTATGGCTGGGCCCGAACACTGAAGCTTTCTTT.

This clonotype was detected ten times or more. V gene TRBV7-6 combines with J gene TRBJ2-1; 7 positions agree with TRBD2. The V gene's germline CDR1 is SGHVS and CDR2 FNYEAQ. V was pared by 5 bases and J by 6 bases, with 10 bases of the junction left unmatched. This CDR3 region has 15 residues. DNA for the CDR3: TGTGCCAGCAGCGTCGCGGGGGTCGGGTCCAATGAGCAGTTCTTC. As protein: CASSVAGVGSNEQFF.

This clonotype was picked up many times. The rearrangement uses TRBV7-2 and TRBJ2-7, with a tentative D call TRBD1 (6 bases). V lost 6 bases and J 3 bases, leaving 9 bases between the germline ends. Germline assignment: CDR1 SGHTA and CDR2 FQGNSA. The CDR3 has 12 amino acids. The CDR3 DNA follows: TGTGCCAGCAGTTTACAGGGCTACGAGCAGTACTTC. It codes for CASSLQGYEQYF.

This rearrangement joins TRBV19 to TRBJ1-1; D not resolved. The CDR3 contains 15 residues. Germline lookup yields CDR1 LNHDA and CDR2 SQIVND (reference sequence). V was shortened by 7 bases and J by 0 bases, with 15 bases between the two germline ends. In DNA form, the CDR3 reads TGTGCCAGTATCCCCCAGGTTCGAATGAACACTGAAGCTTTCTTT. Protein sequence: CASIPQVRMNTEAFF.

The sample holds many counts of this clonotype. The gene calls are TRBV7-2 and TRBJ1-4, with a weak D call TRBD1 (6 bases). CDR1 SGHTA and CDR2 FQGNSA come from the germline V gene. The ends were cut back, 4 bases at V and 2 bases at J, with 17 bases in the middle. The CDR3 contains 17 residues. The CDR3, as DNA: TGTGCCAGCAGCTCCCGGGGGGCGTCGGGGACTAATGAAAAACTGTTTTTT. It encodes CASSSRGASGTNEKLFF.

This chain connects TRBV7-2 to TRBJ2-7; 11 nucleotides align to TRBD2. Germline CDR1 and CDR2: SGHTA and FQGNSA. The CDR3 sequence is 16 residues long. With 1 base clipped from V and 5 bases from J, the junction kept 7 bases outside the gene matches. CDR3 protein: CASSLGPLAGGNEQYV. CDR3 DNA: TGTGCCAGCAGCTTAGGACCTCTAGCGGGAGGAAACGAGCAGTACGTC.

This clonotype was counted ten times or more. The V gene is TRBV7-2, the J gene TRBJ2-7, with a possible D match to TRBD1 (5 bases). The CDR3 consists of 13 residues. Germline V gives CDR1 SGHTA, CDR2 FQGNSA. Trimming left V 5 bases short and J 2 bases short, with 10 bases between. CDR3 bases: TGTGCCAGCAGCCACACAGGTCCCTACGAGCAGTACTTC. It codes for CASSHTGPYEQYF. Using reference TRBV7-2 and TRBJ2-7 for the parts outside the CDR3, the full variable domain is GAGVSQSPSNKVTEKGKDVELRCDPISGHTALYWYRQSLGQGLEFLIYFQGNSAPDKSGLPSDRFSAERTGGSVSTLTIQRTQQEDSAVYLCASSHTGPYEQYFGPGTRLTVT.

The rearrangement joins TRBV5-4 to TRBJ2-1, with D perhaps assigned TRBD1 or TRBD2 (5 bases each). The CDR3 is made up of 13 amino acids. CDR1 is SGHNT, CDR2 YYREEE, per germline (reference sequence). V was trimmed by 4 bases and J by 8 bases, leaving 13 bases between them. The CDR3, as DNA: TGTGCCAGCAGCCAGACAGAGAGGGATGAGCAGTTCTTC. Translating it yields CASSQTERDEQFF.

The V call is TRBV4-3, the J call TRBJ1-1, with TRBD1 matching over 8 bases. The CDR3 extends over 16 amino acids. Trimming at V came to 0 bases and at J to 1 base, leaving 4 bases not matched to a gene. From germline, CDR1 is LGHNA and CDR2 YSLEER. The CDR3 DNA sequence: TGCGCCAGCAGCCAAGATAGGACAGGGAGGAACACTGAAGCTTTCTTT. It yields the protein CASSQDRTGRNTEAFF.

The rearrangement joins TRBV19 to TRBJ2-3; D perhaps matches TRBD1 (6 bases). Germline assignment: CDR1 LNHDA and CDR2 SQIVND (reference sequence). V was cut by 3 bases and J by 3 bases, with 13 bases left in between. This CDR3 contains 15 residues. The CDR3 spells CASSIGRGGTDTQYF. CDR3 bases: TGTGCCAGTAGTATCGGCAGGGGTGGTACAGATACGCAGTATTTT.

This clonotype has only a few counts. V and J are TRBV12-3 or TRBV12-4 and TRBJ2-1; 9 nucleotides line up with TRBD2. This CDR3 contains 17 residues. J lost 3 bases, V lost 5 bases, and 11 bases had no gene match. CDR3 sequence: CASSRGGISGSYNEQFF. The CDR3 bases are TGTGCCAGCAGTCGGGGGGGGATTAGCGGGAGCTACAATGAGCAGTTCTTC.